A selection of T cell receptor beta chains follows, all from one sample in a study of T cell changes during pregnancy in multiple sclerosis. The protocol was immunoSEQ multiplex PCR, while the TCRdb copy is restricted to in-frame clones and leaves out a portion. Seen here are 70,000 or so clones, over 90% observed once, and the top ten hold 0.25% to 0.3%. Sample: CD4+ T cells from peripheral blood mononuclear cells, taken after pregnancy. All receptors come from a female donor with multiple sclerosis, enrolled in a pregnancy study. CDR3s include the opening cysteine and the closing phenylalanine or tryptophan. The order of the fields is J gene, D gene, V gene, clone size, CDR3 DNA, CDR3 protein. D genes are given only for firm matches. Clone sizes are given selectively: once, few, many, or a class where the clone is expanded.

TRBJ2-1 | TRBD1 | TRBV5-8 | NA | TGTGCCAGCAGCGACAGGGTGGCCAATGAGCAGTTCTTC | CASSDRVANEQFF
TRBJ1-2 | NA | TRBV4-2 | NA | TGTGCCAGCAGCCCGGCCCTACAGGGTTTAAACTATGGCTACACCTTC | CASSPALQGLNYGYTF
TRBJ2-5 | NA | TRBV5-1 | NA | TGCGCCAGCAGCTTCGTGGGGGCGCAAGAGACCCAGTACTTC | CASSFVGAQETQYF
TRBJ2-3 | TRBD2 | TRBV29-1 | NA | TGCAGCGTTGAAGATCCGACTAGCGGGGGGACCCGCACAGATACGCAGTATTTT | CSVEDPTSGGTRTDTQYF
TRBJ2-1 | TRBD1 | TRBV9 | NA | TGTGCCAGCAGCCCTCCGGGACAGAAAGTCAATGAGCAGTTCTTC | CASSPPGQKVNEQFF
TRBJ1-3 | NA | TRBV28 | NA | TGTGCCTCCAAGCCCGCAGGAGGGATTGGAAACACCATATATTTT | CASKPAGGIGNTIYF
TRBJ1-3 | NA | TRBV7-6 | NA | TGTGCCAGCAGCTTCAGGGGCGCTGGAAACACCATATATTTT | CASSFRGAGNTIYF
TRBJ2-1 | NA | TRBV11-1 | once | TGTGCCAGCAGCTTTCTTTCTGGAGGGCTCCACAATGAGCAGTTCTTC | CASSFLSGGLHNEQFF
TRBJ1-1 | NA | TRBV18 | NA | TGTGCCAGCTCACCGCTGGGAGCGGGGTCCACTGAAGCTTTCTTT | CASSPLGAGSTEAFF
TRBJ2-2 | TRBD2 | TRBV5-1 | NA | TGCGCCAGCAGCTTACTAGCGGGTCACACCGGGGAGCTGTTTTTT | CASSLLAGHTGELFF
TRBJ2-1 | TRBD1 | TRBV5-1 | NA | TGCGCCAGCAGCTTGATTACGACAGGGAACAATGAGCAGTTCTTC | CASSLITTGNNEQFF
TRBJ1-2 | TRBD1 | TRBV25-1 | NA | TGTGCCAGCAGTGAAGGAACAGGGGGCCGTTATGGCTACACCTTC | CASSEGTGGRYGYTF
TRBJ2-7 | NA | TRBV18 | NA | TGTGCCAGCTCGCCAGGACGGGGCTACGAGCAGTACTTC | CASSPGRGYEQYF
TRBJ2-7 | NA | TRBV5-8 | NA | TGTGCCAGCAACCAGATTTACGAGCAGTACTTC | CASNQIYEQYF
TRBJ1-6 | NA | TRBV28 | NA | TGTGCCAGCAGTCTCCCTCCAGGGATGGATAATTCACCCCTCCACTTT | CASSLPPGMDNSPLHF
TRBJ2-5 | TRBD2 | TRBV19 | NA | TGTGCCAGTAGTATGCGGGGGGGCGACCGGGAGACCCAGTACTTC | CASSMRGGDRETQYF
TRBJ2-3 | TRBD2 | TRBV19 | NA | TGTGCCAGTAGTATTCTAAGCGGGATTCCAGATACGCAGTATTTT | CASSILSGIPDTQYF